These 28 T cell receptor beta chains were all obtained from the same sample, sequenced in a study of T cell changes during pregnancy in multiple sclerosis (dated by TCRdb to the late 2010s). The library was generated by the immunoSEQ multiplex PCR assay. Imported from immuneACCESS, the table was reduced by TCRdb to in-frame sequences with V and J called. These copies leave out some clones; in studies compared against another copy, an unresolved V gene accounts for under half, and the cause of the remainder is not known. Counted in this sample were 25,000 to 35,000 clones; around 92% of them appeared once. The top ten hold 4% to 6% of the sample. This material consisted of peripheral blood, taken in the first trimester of pregnancy. The source is a female donor in good health, enrolled as a control in a pregnancy study.

This clone was found a few times. The chain recombines TRBV9 with TRBJ2-2, with D possibly being TRBD2 (5 bases). This CDR3 has 14 residues. Germline loops: CDR1 SGDLS, CDR2 YYNGEE. Deletions cut 1 base from V and 6 bases from J, with 10 bases between. CDR3 sequence (DNA): TGTGCCAGCAGCGTAAGAGGGTTGGCCGGGGAGCTGTTTTTT. Protein product: CASSVRGLAGELFF.

Of note for this clone: The junction does not match germline at one end; this may be a read error. This chain connects TRBV7-9 to TRBJ1-2; D not certain. The germline CDR1 and CDR2 sequences are SEHNR and FQNEAQ (reference sequence). This CDR3 has 9 residues. The CDR3 here is CASSSNLSF. The DNA for the CDR3 is TGTGCCAGCAGCTCTAACCTCTCTTTC.

The V gene is TRBV5-4, the J gene TRBJ2-5, with 10 nucleotides matching TRBD1. V trimming: 7 bases; J trimming: 5 bases; junction bases outside the gene matches: 11. CDR3 length: 15 residues. Looked up from germline, CDR1 is SGHNT and CDR2 is YYREEE (reference sequence). CDR3 region: CASGVPGTGEETQYF. The CDR3 nucleotides are TGTGCCAGCGGGGTTCCCGGGACAGGGGAGGAGACCCAGTACTTC.

The chain is built from TRBV6-4 and TRBJ2-6, with D tentatively TRBD1 (5 bases). V dropped 8 bases and J dropped 0 bases, with 11 bases sitting between them. The germline V gene encodes CDR1 MRHNA and CDR2 SNTAGT. The CDR3 runs 15 residues. In nucleotides, the CDR3 is TGTGCCAGCGCCAGGGCGAGCTCTGGGGCCAACGTCCTGACTTTC. Its translation: CASARASSGANVLTF.

This chain connects TRBV19 to TRBJ2-3; possibly TRBD2 for D (6 bases). This CDR3 is built from 20 residues. The germline CDR1 and CDR2 sequences are LNHDA and SQIVND (reference sequence). V was trimmed by 0 bases and J by 2 bases, leaving 24 bases between them. CDR3 sequence: CASSIDSTSPPIYSTDTQYF. The CDR3, as DNA: TGTGCCAGTAGTATAGATAGCACTAGCCCTCCGATCTACTCCACAGATACGCAGTATTTT.

The chain uses TRBV2 and TRBJ1-1, with D unresolved. Trimming removed 6 bases from V and 8 bases from J, with 16 bases in between. Per the germline V gene, CDR1 is SNHLY and CDR2 is FYNNEI. This CDR3 region has 13 residues. The CDR3 loop is CASSPLAEIEAFF. The CDR3 bases are TGTGCCAGCAGCCCATTGGCAGAAATAGAAGCTTTCTTT. Combining the CDR3 with reference TRBV2 and TRBJ1-1 gives the whole variable domain EPEVTQTPSHQVTQMGQEVILRCVPISNHLYFYWYRQILGQKVEFLVSFYNNEISEKSEIFDDQFSVERPDGSNFTLKIRSTKLEDSAMYFCASSPLAEIEAFFGQGTRLTVV.

The chain carries TRBV21-1 and TRBJ2-3; TRBD2, the table's D call, lacks a check against the DNA. TRBV21-1 counts as a pseudogene. CDR3 length: 13 residues. CDR3 sequence (DNA): TGTGCCAGCAGCAAACTCGGGACAGATACGCAGTATTTT. It codes for CASSKLGTDTQYF.

The chain joins TRBV10-3 to TRBJ1-1; D gene unclear. The V gene's germline CDR1 is ENHRY and CDR2 SYGVKD. The CDR3 loop spans 14 amino acids. V was trimmed by 0 bases and J by 1 base, leaving 6 bases between them. This CDR3 reads CAISESKQNTEAFF. CDR3 DNA: TGTGCCATCAGTGAGTCGAAACAGAACACTGAAGCTTTCTTT.

The chain recombines TRBV7-2 with TRBJ1-2; D might be TRBD1 (6 bases). From germline, CDR1 is SGHTA and CDR2 FQGNSA. The CDR3 loop spans 17 amino acids. Trimming cost V 4 bases and J 0 bases, with 18 bases left between them. In nucleotides, the CDR3 is TGTGCCAGCAGCTCGCCTGCGCAGGGGCGAGCTAACTATGGCTACACCTTC. This codes for CASSSPAQGRANYGYTF.

This clone was recorded once. This chain links TRBV11-3 with TRBJ2-7; 8 bases align to TRBD1. The CDR3 runs to 13 residues. Germline V lookup: CDR1 SGHNT, CDR2 YENEEA. The V and J ends lost 4 bases and 7 bases, in that order; junction bases with no gene match: 6. The CDR3 loop reads CASSSQGQVEQYF. Here the CDR3 DNA reads TGTGCCAGCAGCTCCCAGGGACAGGTTGAGCAGTACTTC.

The genes are TRBV11-2 and TRBJ2-6, with TRBD2 as a possible D gene (5 bases). Trimming pared 5 bases from V and 0 bases from J, leaving 14 bases between. CDR1 is SGHAT, CDR2 FQNNGV, per germline. The CDR3 is 17 amino acids. CDR3 in amino acids: CASSQSRGSSGANVLTF. The CDR3 DNA sequence: TGTGCCAGCAGCCAGAGTCGTGGGAGCTCTGGGGCCAACGTCCTGACTTTC.

This sequence joins TRBV9 and TRBJ2-5, with 13 nucleotides matching TRBD2. Germline V gene data show CDR1 as SGDLS and CDR2 as YYNGEE. Trimming at V came to 2 bases and at J to 4 bases, leaving 2 bases not matched to a gene. The CDR3 spans 15 residues. CDR3 DNA: TGTGCCAGCAGCGTCGGACTAGCGGGGGCAGAGACCCAGTACTTC. Its protein product is CASSVGLAGAETQYF.

V and J are TRBV7-9 and TRBJ2-1; no reliable D call. The CDR3 extends over 15 amino acids. Germline CDR1 SEHNR, CDR2 FQNEAQ (reference sequence). The V end was cut by 4 bases, the J end by 5 bases, with 15 bases between. The CDR3 loop reads CASSSPGQLDNEQFF. CDR3 nucleotides: TGTGCCAGCAGCTCCCCAGGCCAGTTGGACAATGAGCAGTTCTTC.

This chain links TRBV6-1 with TRBJ2-7; D might be TRBD2 (7 bases). The V gene lost 11 bases and the J gene lost 7 bases, with 21 bases spanning the gap. Looked up from germline, CDR1 is MNHNS and CDR2 is SASEGT. The CDR3 spans 13 residues. Written as DNA, the CDR3 is TGTGCCGAGGGGGGGCCCCTCTCAAGGGAGCAGTACTTC. This gives the protein CAEGGPLSREQYF.

The gene calls are TRBV11-2 and TRBJ1-6; 7 bases line up with TRBD1. This CDR3 has 14 amino acids. V lost 4 bases and J lost 6; bases outside the gene matches: 3. From germline, CDR1 is SGHAT and CDR2 FQNNGV. For the CDR3, the DNA is TGTGCCAGCAGCTCAGGGGGGCGTAATTCACCCCTCCACTTT. Amino acid sequence: CASSSGGRNSPLHF.

This chain uses TRBV2 with TRBJ1-1; 8 bases align to TRBD1. V trimming: 6 bases; J trimming: 4 bases; junction bases outside the gene matches: 7. The CDR3 has 14 amino acids. In germline, CDR1 is SNHLY, CDR2 FYNNEI. As DNA, the CDR3 is TGTGCCAGCAGACCACAGGGGGGAAGCACTGAAGCTTTCTTT. Translating gives CASRPQGGSTEAFF. Supplemented by reference TRBV2 and TRBJ1-1, the full variable domain reads EPEVTQTPSHQVTQMGQEVILRCVPISNHLYFYWYRQILGQKVEFLVSFYNNEISEKSEIFDDQFSVERPDGSNFTLKIRSTKLEDSAMYFCASRPQGGSTEAFFGQGTRLTVV.

The chain couples TRBV6-5 to TRBJ1-2, with D perhaps TRBD1 (5 bases). Trimming shortened V by 0 bases and J by 4 bases, and 12 bases separated the two germline ends. CDR1 and CDR2 from the germline V gene are MNHEY and SVGAGI. This CDR3 is 15 amino acids long. DNA of the CDR3: TGTGCCAGCAGTTACTCCCCGCGGGGCTCCTATGGCTACACCTTC. It is translated as CASSYSPRGSYGYTF.

The gene calls are TRBV14 and TRBJ2-2, with a possible D match to TRBD1 (6 bases). V lost 4 bases and J 0 bases, leaving 9 bases between the germline ends. CDR3 length: 15 amino acids. Germline CDR1 is SGHDN and CDR2 is FVKESK. The CDR3 region is CASSRDIANTGELFF. Written as DNA, the CDR3 is TGTGCCAGCAGCCGGGACATCGCGAACACCGGGGAGCTGTTTTTT.

The J gene is TRBJ2-5, the V gene TRBV6-5; no clear D. V gave up 1 base and J gave up 2 bases, with 11 bases separating them. The CDR3 is made up of 15 amino acids. CDR1 and CDR2 (germline): MNHEY, SVGAGI. CDR3 sequence reads: CASSYYGQKQETQYF. The CDR3 region has the DNA TGTGCCAGCAGTTACTATGGCCAGAAACAAGAGACCCAGTACTTC.

V usage is TRBV15 and J usage is TRBJ1-6, with unresolved D. This CDR3 comprises 14 residues. Between the trimmed V and J ends, which lost 3 bases and 4 bases, there was a span of 7 bases. Germline V gives CDR1 LNHNV, CDR2 YYDKDF (reference sequence). CDR3 sequence reads: CATSSVVYNSPLHF. CDR3 DNA: TGTGCCACCAGCAGCGTTGTGTATAATTCACCCCTCCACTTT.

This chain uses TRBV15 with TRBJ2-4; weak D call: TRBD1 (6 bases). From germline, CDR1 is LNHNV and CDR2 YYDKDF (reference sequence). The CDR3 has 16 amino acids. Trimming took off 3 bases at V and 2 bases at J, with 14 bases between the two ends. The CDR3 nucleotides are TGTGCCACCAGCAGTTTAACACAGGGCCCCAAAAACATTCAGTACTTC. It encodes CATSSLTQGPKNIQYF.

The chain has TRBV4-2 and TRBJ1-1; D gene unclear. CDR3 length equals 13 residues. Trimming left V 3 bases short and J 6 bases short, with 11 bases between. In germline, CDR1 is LGHNA, CDR2 YNFKEQ. CDR3 sequence: CASSHPQAPEAFF. The CDR3 bases are TGTGCCAGCAGCCATCCCCAGGCCCCTGAAGCTTTCTTT.

The V gene is TRBV11-3, the J gene TRBJ1-6; 9 bases are shared with TRBD1. CDR3 size: 16 residues. V was clipped by 5 bases and J by 8 bases; unmatched bases: 10. Germline V gives CDR1 SGHNT, CDR2 YENEEA. The CDR3 coding sequence is TGTGCCAGCAGCCCCAGGACAGGGGAACGGGATTCACCCCTCCACTTT. This gives the protein CASSPRTGERDSPLHF.

The rearrangement joins TRBV19 to TRBJ1-2; TRBD1 is a possible D gene (5 bases). Germline-derived CDR1 and CDR2 are LNHDA and SQIVND (reference sequence). Between the trimmed V and J ends, which lost 6 bases and 4 bases, there was a span of 18 bases. CDR3 size: 15 residues. The CDR3 DNA reads TGTGCCAGTAGCTATCCCCAGGGAGGCGTCTATGGCTACACCTTC. Amino acids: CASSYPQGGVYGYTF.

This chain uses TRBV9 with TRBJ1-1, with TRBD1 matching over 7 bases. Germline V lookup: CDR1 SGDLS, CDR2 YYNGEE. V was clipped by 3 bases and J by 0 bases; unmatched bases: 5. The CDR3 extends over 15 amino acids. CDR3 residues: CASSAPGQVNTEAFF. In nucleotides, the CDR3 is TGTGCCAGCAGCGCTCCCGGACAGGTGAACACTGAAGCTTTCTTT. The whole variable domain, remainder taken from reference TRBV9 and TRBJ1-1, is DSGVTQTPKHLITATGQRVTLRCSPRSGDLSVYWYQQSLDQGLQFLIQYYNGEERAKGNILERFSAQQFPDLHSELNLSSLELGDSALYFCASSAPGQVNTEAFFGQGTRLTVV.

This chain connects TRBV5-1 to TRBJ1-1; no firm D call. In germline, CDR1 is SGHRS, CDR2 YFSETQ. Trimming removed 0 bases at V and 1 base at J, with 10 bases between. This CDR3 region has 15 residues. In DNA form, the CDR3 reads TGCGCCAGCAGCTTGGCCGGGGTTCCGAACACTGAAGCTTTCTTT. Encoded protein: CASSLAGVPNTEAFF.

The chain joins TRBV6-5 to TRBJ1-5, with a possible D match to TRBD1 (5 bases). Germline V CDR1 and CDR2: MNHEY, SVGAGI. The ends were cut back, 6 bases at V and 3 bases at J, with 12 bases in the middle. The CDR3 runs 14 residues. CDR3 in amino acids: CASRGWGDNQPQHF. The CDR3 nucleotides read TGTGCCAGCAGGGGATGGGGGGACAATCAGCCCCAGCATTTT.

V gene TRBV10-3 combines with J gene TRBJ1-1, with TRBD1 as a possible D gene (6 bases). This CDR3 is 14 amino acids long. Trimming left V 5 bases short and J 5 bases short, with 15 bases between. The V gene's germline CDR1 is ENHRY and CDR2 SYGVKD. As DNA, the CDR3 is TGTGCCATCAGTTCGGGGCAAAGGGGGACTGAAGCTTTCTTT. It encodes CAISSGQRGTEAFF.